The rows below give T cell receptor beta chains drawn from one sample of a study of blood T cell repertoires in COVID-19. TCRdb's table, derived via immunoSEQ multiplex PCR, lists solely in-frame clones and lacks some. The data hold about 190,000 clones, with nearly 85% observed a single time. Sequenced material: peripheral blood. All receptors come from a woman aged 25 to 39 with acute or convalescent COVID-19. Both conserved end residues are trimmed from each CDR3. Fields, in order: V gene, CDR3 protein.

TRBV7-3,ASSNEILAGGRDTQY
TRBV27,ASSFLGQSSYEQY
TRBV20-1,SASLQGPPQH
TRBV6-1,ASSELAGGQETQY
TRBV7-9,ASSSHLGVYEQY
TRBV7-9,ASSGPGQGTEYEQY
TRBV6-5,ASSLEGQANEQF
TRBV5-6,ASSLLGPGNTEAF
TRBV6-4,ASSAQGPEKLF
TRBV12-3/TRBV12-4,ASSLKGVTEAF
TRBV3-1/TRBV3-2,ASSPMVRGSGNIQY
TRBV30,AWRNRGGQGGGYT
TRBV19,ASSPETSGRANEQF
TRBV7-6,ASSSPTGASGNTIY
TRBV20-1,SASGTAYEQY
TRBV13,ASSPPGTSGGGFTDTQY
TRBV15,ATSRALAGGEEQF
TRBV5-4,ASSKDRGTEAF
TRBV7-2,ASSSYSSYNSPLH
TRBV14,ASSHLGASGGFLPYNEQF
TRBV28,ASRAGLREKLF
TRBV28,ASRGATSGRYEQY
TRBV4-3,ASSQDLASGRPGNEQF
TRBV6-5,ASSYSGGNTEAF
TRBV27,ASSWGGSYEQY
TRBV27,ASSLRRTDGYT
TRBV27,ASSLLNGGWETQY
TRBV28,ASTPGWAGNQPQH
TRBV7-2,ASSLQRGAANEKLF
TRBV28,ASSQLTVDQPQH
TRBV4-2,ASSRRGSGTSGGTDPQY
TRBV19,ASSKRGQNTEAF
TRBV5-8,ASSSGIYRVTGELF
TRBV5-1,ASSLGQGSTGNTIY
TRBV7-6,ASSFTSGDTLVTQY
TRBV7-3,ASSLNSGWSYEQY